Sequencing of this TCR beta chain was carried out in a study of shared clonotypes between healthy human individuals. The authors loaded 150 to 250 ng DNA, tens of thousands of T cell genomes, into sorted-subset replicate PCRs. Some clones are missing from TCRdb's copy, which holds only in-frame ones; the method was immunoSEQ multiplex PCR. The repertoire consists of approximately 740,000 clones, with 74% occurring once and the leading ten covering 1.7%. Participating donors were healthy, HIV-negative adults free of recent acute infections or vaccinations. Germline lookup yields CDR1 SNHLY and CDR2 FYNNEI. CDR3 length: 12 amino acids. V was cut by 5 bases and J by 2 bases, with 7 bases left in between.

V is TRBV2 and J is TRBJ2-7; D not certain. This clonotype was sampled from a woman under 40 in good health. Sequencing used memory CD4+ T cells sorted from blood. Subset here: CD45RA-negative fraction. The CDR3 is CASSLHTYEQYF. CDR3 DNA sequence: TGTGCCAGCAGTCTCCACACCTACGAGCAGTACTTC.